This TCR beta chain was identified in a study of cytomegalovirus exposure and HLA in healthy donors. Generated by immunoSEQ multiplex PCR, the TCRdb table keeps only in-frame clones and is missing some. The table lists some 140,000 clones, around 84% of them singletons. This clone was seen a single time. Germline-derived CDR1 and CDR2 are MNHNS and SASEGT. This CDR3 spans 14 amino acids. The V end lost 6 bases, the J end lost 4 bases, and 15 bases lay between the germline ends. The source material was PBMCs. This chain links TRBV6-1 with TRBJ1-1, with D possibly being TRBD1 (6 bases). The clonotype originates from a human donor in good health. CDR3 sequence: CASRPGHRGTEAFF. CDR3 sequence (DNA): TGTGCCAGCAGACCGGGACACCGAGGCACTGAAGCTTTCTTT.